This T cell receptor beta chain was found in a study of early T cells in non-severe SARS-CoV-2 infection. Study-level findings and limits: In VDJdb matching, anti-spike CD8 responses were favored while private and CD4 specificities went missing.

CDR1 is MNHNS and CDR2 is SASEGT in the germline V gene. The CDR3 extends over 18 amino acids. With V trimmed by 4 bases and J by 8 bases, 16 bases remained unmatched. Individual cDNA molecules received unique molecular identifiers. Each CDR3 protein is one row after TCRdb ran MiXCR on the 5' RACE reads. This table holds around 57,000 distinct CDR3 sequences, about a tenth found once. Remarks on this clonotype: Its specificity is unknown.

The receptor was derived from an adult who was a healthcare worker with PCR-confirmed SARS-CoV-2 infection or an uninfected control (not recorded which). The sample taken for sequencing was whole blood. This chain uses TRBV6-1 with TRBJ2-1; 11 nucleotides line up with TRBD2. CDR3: CASSASSGGASFSYEQFF. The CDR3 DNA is TGTGCCAGCAGTGCAAGTAGCGGGGGGGCCTCATTCAGCTATGAGCAGTTCTTC.